This is a list of T cell receptor beta chains from one sample in a study of T cells in Graves' hyperthyroidism and ophthalmopathy. TCRdb called the multiplex PCR reads again in MiXCR, with one record for every CDR3 protein. The repertoire has roughly 500,000 distinct CDR3 sequences, around 22% of them found once; the top ten carry around 10%. Sequenced input: blood. The receptor source for this set is a woman under 40 with Graves' ophthalmopathy. The CDR3 runs from the conserved cysteine through the conserved F or W. The D gene is left open where the match is weak. The size field is filled for only some rows; it gives once, few, many or a size class.

>many|TRBJ2-7|TRBV30|TRBD1
TGTGCCTGGAGTGCCGGGACAGGGCTTTCCTACGAGCAGTACTTC
CAWSAGTGLSYEQYF
>few|TRBJ2-7|TRBV19|.
TGTGCCAGTAGTATGGCAAGGAGCTCCTACGAGCAGTACTTC
CASSMARSSYEQYF
>many|TRBJ1-2|TRBV10-3|.
TGTGCCATCACCAGAGGACAGTTAGACTATGGCTACACCTTC
CAITRGQLDYGYTF
>many|TRBJ2-5|TRBV2|TRBD2
TGTGCCAGCAGAGGACCTAGCGGGGGCCTCCAAGAGACCCAGTACTTC
CASRGPSGGLQETQYF
>many|TRBJ2-7|TRBV20-1|.
TGCAGTGCCCAGGCCGGGGGAGACTACGAGCAGTACTTC
CSAQAGGDYEQYF
>.|TRBJ2-5|TRBV29-1|.
TGCAGCGTTGGCCGGGGTCTACAAGAGACCCAGTACTTC
CSVGRGLQETQYF
>many|TRBJ1-1|TRBV29-1|TRBD1
TGCAGCGTTGAAACCGGGACAGGGGGCACTGAAGCTTTCTTT
CSVETGTGGTEAFF
>.|TRBJ1-2|TRBV15|.
TGTGCCACCAGCAGCCTACCTTCCTATGGCTACACCTTC
CATSSLPSYGYTF
>.|TRBJ2-5|TRBV7-6|.
TGTGCCAGCAGCAGGACTCGTTGGTTCGGGGAGACCCAGTACTTC
CASSRTRWFGETQYF
>few|TRBJ2-5|TRBV28|.
TGTGCCAGCAGTTCCACGGGGGCCCTGGAGACCCAGTACTTC
CASSSTGALETQYF
>many|TRBJ2-6|TRBV4-3|TRBD1
TGCGCCAGCAGCCAAGAGGGTATCAGTAGGGGGCTAAGCTCTGGGGCCAACGTCCTGACTTTC
CASSQEGISRGLSSGANVLTF
>many|TRBJ2-2|TRBV7-3|TRBD1
TGTGCCAGCAGCTTGGGGACAGGGAAAGCCGGGGAGCTGTTTTTT
CASSLGTGKAGELFF
>many|TRBJ2-7|TRBV5-8|.
TGTGCCAGCAGACATCTCGGAGTCACCTACGAGCAGTACTTC
CASRHLGVTYEQYF
>many|TRBJ1-5|TRBV6-1|TRBD1
TGTGCCAGCAGTCTCGGGACAGGGTGGCAGCCCCAGCATTTT
CASSLGTGWQPQHF
>many|TRBJ1-5|TRBV12-3/TRBV12-4|.
TGTGCCAGCAGTTTAGAGAGGGTCAATCAGCCCCAGCATTTT
CASSLERVNQPQHF
>many|TRBJ2-5|TRBV24-1|.
TGTGCCACCAGTGACGGGACCCTTTTAGAAGAGACCCAGTACTTC
CATSDGTLLEETQYF
>few|TRBJ2-2|TRBV4-2|.
TGTGCCAGCAGCCCTCTTTGGGTCTCCACCGGGGAGCTGTTTTTT
CASSPLWVSTGELFF
>.|TRBJ2-7|TRBV28|.
TGTGCCAGCAGTTACGGGACCCCACCCTACGAGCAGTACTTC
CASSYGTPPYEQYF
>few|TRBJ1-6|TRBV20-1|.
TGCAGTTCCCCGGAACGGGCGGGTAATAATTCACCCCTCCACTTT
CSSPERAGNNSPLHF
>many|TRBJ1-1|TRBV4-2|TRBD1
TGTGCCAGCAGCCAGGACAGGCCAAACACTGAAGCTTTCTTT
CASSQDRPNTEAFF
>many|TRBJ2-5|TRBV11-2|TRBD2
TGTGCCAGCAGCGGTGGACTAGCGGGGGGAGAGACCCAGTACTTC
CASSGGLAGGETQYF
>.|TRBJ1-2|TRBV6-5|TRBD1
TGTGCCAGCAGTTACTCGATGGACAGGGCCTATGGCTACACCTTC
CASSYSMDRAYGYTF
>many|TRBJ1-2|TRBV6-2/TRBV6-3|.
TGTGCCAGCAGTTCGGGTATACGGCCCAACTATGGCTACACCTTC
CASSSGIRPNYGYTF
>.|TRBJ1-5|TRBV6-2/TRBV6-3|.
TGTGCCAGCAGTTACGGGCTGGCCAATCAGCCTCAGCATTTT
CASSYGLANQPQHF
>.|TRBJ1-1|TRBV18|.
TGTGCCAGCTCACCCGCCGGGGGGCTGGGGAGTAGGGACACTGAAGCTTTCTTT
CASSPAGGLGSRDTEAFF
>few|TRBJ1-3|TRBV7-9|.
TGTGCCAGCGCCTCGACCGGAAACACCATATATTTT
CASASTGNTIYF
>many|TRBJ1-1|TRBV27|.
TGTGCCAGCAGGACCCCCCGGGCCTCAAACACTGAAGCTTTCTTT
CASRTPRASNTEAFF
>many|TRBJ2-5|TRBV28|.
TGTGCCAGCACCCCGTGGGGCCAAGAGACCCAGTACTTC
CASTPWGQETQYF
>many|TRBJ2-7|TRBV19|.
TGTGCCAGTAGTATAGCGTGGGCCGCCTACGAGCAGTACTTC
CASSIAWAAYEQYF